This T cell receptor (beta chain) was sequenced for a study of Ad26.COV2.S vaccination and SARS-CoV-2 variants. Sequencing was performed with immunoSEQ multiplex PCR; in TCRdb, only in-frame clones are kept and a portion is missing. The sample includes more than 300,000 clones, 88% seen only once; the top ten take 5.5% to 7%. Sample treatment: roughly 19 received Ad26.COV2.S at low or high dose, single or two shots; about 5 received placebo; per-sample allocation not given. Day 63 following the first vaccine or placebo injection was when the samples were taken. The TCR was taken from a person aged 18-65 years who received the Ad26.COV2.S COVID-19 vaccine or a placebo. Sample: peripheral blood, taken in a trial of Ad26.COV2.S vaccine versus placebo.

Here the CDR3 DNA reads TGCGCCAGCAGCCCTCGGGGGACTAGCAAGGGGAACACCGGGGAGCTGTTTTTT. It codes for CASSPRGTSKGNTGELFF. The chain has TRBV5-1 and TRBJ2-2; 9 bases line up with TRBD2. After removal of 4 bases from V and 1 base from J, the junction contained 11 bases not matched to a gene. CDR1 and CDR2 from the germline V gene are SGHRS and YFSETQ. The CDR3 covers 18 residues.